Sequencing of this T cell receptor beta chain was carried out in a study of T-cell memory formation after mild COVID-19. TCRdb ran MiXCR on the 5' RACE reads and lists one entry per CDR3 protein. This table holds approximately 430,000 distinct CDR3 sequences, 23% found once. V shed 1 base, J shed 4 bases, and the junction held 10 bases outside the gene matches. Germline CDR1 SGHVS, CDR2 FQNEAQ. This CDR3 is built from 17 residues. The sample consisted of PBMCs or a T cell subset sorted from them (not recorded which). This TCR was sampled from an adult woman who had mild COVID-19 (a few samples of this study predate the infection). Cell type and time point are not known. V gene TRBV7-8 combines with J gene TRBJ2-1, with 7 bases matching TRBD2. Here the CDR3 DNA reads TGTGCCAGCAGCTTAGATAGTTTTTCTAGCGGTTACAATGAGCAGTTCTTC. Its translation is CASSLDSFSSGYNEQFF.